The sequence of this TCR beta chain was determined in a study of T cell changes during pregnancy in multiple sclerosis. TCRdb keeps only in-frame clones here, not all; method: immunoSEQ multiplex PCR. The repertoire holds about 56,000 clones, with approximately 90% as singletons. The CDR3 is 13 residues long. V was trimmed by 3 bases and J by 2 bases, leaving 7 bases between them. Per the germline V gene, CDR1 is WSHSY and CDR2 is SAAADI. The chain is built from TRBV10-2 and TRBJ1-2; D gene ambiguous. The sequence was obtained from a female donor with multiple sclerosis, enrolled in a pregnancy study. This specimen consisted of peripheral blood, obtained after pregnancy. The CDR3 DNA sequence: TGCGCCAGCAGTGATTACCAGAACTATGGCTACACCTTC. Amino acids: CASSDYQNYGYTF.